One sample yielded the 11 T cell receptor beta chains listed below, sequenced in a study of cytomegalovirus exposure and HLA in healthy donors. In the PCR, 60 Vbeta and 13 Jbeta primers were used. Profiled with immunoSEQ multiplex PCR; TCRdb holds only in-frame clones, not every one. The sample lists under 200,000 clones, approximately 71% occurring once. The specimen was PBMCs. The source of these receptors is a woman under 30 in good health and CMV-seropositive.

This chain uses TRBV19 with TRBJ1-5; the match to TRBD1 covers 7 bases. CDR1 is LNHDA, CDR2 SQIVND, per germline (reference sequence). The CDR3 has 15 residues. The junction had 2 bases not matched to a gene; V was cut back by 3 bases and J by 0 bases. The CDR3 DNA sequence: TGTGCCAGTAGTATGGACAGGAATAGCAATCAGCCCCAGCATTTT. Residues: CASSMDRNSNQPQHF.

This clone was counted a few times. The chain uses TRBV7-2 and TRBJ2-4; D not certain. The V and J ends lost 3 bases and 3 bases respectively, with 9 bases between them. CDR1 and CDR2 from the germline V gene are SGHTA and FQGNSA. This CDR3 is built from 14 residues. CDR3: CASSFELNKNIQYF. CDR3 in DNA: TGTGCCAGCAGCTTCGAGCTAAACAAAAACATTCAGTACTTC. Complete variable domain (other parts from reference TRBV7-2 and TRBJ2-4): GAGVSQSPSNKVTEKGKDVELRCDPISGHTALYWYRQSLGQGLEFLIYFQGNSAPDKSGLPSDRFSAERTGGSVSTLTIQRTQQEDSAVYLCASSFELNKNIQYFGAGTRLSVL.

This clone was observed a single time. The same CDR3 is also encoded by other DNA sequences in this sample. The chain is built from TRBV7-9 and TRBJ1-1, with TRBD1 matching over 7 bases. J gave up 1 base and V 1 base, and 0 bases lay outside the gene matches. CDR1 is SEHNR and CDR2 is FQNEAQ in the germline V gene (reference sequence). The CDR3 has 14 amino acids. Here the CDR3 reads CASSLGDRNTEAFF. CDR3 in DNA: TGTGCCAGCAGCTTAGGGGACAGGAACACTGAAGCTTTCTTT.

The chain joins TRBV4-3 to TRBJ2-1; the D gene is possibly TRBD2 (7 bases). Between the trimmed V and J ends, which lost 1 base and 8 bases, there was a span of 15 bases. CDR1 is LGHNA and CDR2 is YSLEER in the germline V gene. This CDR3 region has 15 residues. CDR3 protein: CASSQVGGGPDEQFF. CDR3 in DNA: TGCGCCAGCAGCCAAGTTGGGGGGGGGCCCGATGAGCAGTTCTTC.

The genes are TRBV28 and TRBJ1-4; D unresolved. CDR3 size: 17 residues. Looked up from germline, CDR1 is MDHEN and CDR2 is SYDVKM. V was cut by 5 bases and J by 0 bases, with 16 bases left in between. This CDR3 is CASSLAWAQPTNEKLFF. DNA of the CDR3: TGTGCCAGCAGTCTGGCCTGGGCACAACCAACTAATGAAAAACTGTTTTTT.

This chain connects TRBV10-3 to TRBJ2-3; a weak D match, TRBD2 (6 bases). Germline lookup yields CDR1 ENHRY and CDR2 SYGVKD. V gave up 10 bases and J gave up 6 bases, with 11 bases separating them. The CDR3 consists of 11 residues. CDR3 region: CATSSGDTQYF. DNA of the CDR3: TGTGCCACCTCGAGCGGGGATACGCAGTATTTT.

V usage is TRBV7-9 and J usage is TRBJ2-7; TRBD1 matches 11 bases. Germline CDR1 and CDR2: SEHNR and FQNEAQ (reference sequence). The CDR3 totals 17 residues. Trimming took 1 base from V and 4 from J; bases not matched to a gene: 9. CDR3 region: CASSLVGTGGGLYEQYF. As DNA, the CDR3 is TGTGCCAGCAGCTTAGTTGGGACAGGGGGAGGATTGTACGAGCAGTACTTC.

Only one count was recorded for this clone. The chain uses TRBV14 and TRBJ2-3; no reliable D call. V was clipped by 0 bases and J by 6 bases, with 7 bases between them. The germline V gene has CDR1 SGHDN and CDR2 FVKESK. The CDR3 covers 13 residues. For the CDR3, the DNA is TGTGCCAGCAGCCAAGATCTTCCCGATACGCAGTATTTT. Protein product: CASSQDLPDTQYF.

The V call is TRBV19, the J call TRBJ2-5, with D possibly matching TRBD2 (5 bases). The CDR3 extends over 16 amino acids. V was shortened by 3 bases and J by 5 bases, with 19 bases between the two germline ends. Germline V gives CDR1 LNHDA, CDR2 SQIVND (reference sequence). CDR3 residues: CASSILVGTERETQYF. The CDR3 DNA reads TGTGCCAGTAGTATCCTCGTGGGAACAGAGCGGGAGACCCAGTACTTC.

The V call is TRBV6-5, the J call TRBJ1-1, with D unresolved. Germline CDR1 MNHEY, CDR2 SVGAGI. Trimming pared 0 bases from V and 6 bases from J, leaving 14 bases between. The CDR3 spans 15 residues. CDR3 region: CASSYSYGEASEAFF. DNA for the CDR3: TGTGCCAGCAGTTACTCGTACGGGGAAGCGTCTGAAGCTTTCTTT.

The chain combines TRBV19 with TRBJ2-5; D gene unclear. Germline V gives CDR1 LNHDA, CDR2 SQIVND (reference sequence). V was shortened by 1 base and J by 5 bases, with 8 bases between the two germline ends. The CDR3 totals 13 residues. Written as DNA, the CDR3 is TGTGCCAGTAGTATAGGCGGAAGCGAGACCCAGTACTTC. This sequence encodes CASSIGGSETQYF. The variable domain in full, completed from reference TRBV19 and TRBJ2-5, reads DGGITQSPKYLFRKEGQNVTLSCEQNLNHDAMYWYRQDPGQGLRLIYYSQIVNDFQKGDIAEGYSVSREKKESFPLTVTSAQKNPTAFYLCASSIGGSETQYFGPGTRLLVL.